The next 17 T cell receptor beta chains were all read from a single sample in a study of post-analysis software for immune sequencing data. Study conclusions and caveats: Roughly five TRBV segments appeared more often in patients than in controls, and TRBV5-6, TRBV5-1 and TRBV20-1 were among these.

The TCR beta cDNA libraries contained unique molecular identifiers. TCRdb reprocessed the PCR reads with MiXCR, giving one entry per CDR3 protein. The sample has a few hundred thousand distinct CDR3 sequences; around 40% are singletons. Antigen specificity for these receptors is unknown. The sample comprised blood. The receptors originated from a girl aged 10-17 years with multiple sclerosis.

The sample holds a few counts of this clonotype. CDR3 nucleotide sequence: TGTGCCAGCAGCGGACTAGCGGGAAGAACAGATACGCAGTATTTT. Its translation is CASSGLAGRTDTQYF. The chain carries TRBV2 and TRBJ2-3; 12 bases fit TRBD2. This CDR3 has 15 amino acids. V was clipped by 6 bases and J by 3 bases; unmatched bases: 4. Looked up from germline, CDR1 is SNHLY and CDR2 is FYNNEI.

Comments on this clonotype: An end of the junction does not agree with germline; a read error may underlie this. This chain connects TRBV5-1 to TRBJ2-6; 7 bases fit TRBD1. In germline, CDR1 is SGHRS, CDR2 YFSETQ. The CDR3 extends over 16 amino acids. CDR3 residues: CASSIGGSSGANVLTF. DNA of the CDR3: TGCGCCAGCAGCATAGGGGGCAGCTCTGGAGCCAACGTCCTGACTTTC.

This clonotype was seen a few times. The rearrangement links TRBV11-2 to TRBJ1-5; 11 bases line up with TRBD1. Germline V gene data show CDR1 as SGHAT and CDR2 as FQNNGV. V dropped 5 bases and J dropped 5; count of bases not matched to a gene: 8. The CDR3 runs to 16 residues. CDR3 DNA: TGTGCCAGCAGCCCCCAAGGGACAGGGGGGCATCAGCCCCAGCATTTT. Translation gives CASSPQGTGGHQPQHF.

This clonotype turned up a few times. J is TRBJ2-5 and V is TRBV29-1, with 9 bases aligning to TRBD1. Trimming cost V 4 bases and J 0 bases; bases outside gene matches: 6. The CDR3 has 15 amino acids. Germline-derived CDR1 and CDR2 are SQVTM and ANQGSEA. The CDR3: CSVGRTGANQETQYF. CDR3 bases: TGCAGCGTTGGTCGGACAGGGGCAAACCAAGAGACCCAGTACTTC. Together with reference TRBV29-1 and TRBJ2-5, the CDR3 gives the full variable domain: SAVISQKPSRDICQRGTSLTIQCQVDSQVTMMFWYRQQPGQSLTLIATANQGSEATYESGFVIDKFPISRPNLTFSTLTVSNMSPEDSSIYLCSVGRTGANQETQYFGPGTRLLVL.

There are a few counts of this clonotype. CDR3 coding DNA: TGTGCCAGCGGACTAGCGAGGAATGAGCAGTTCTTC. This codes for CASGLARNEQFF. The V and J genes are TRBV28 and TRBJ2-1; 9 positions agree with TRBD2. The CDR3 has 12 amino acids. Unmatched junction bases numbered 3, after V lost 8 bases and J lost 7 bases. Germline V lookup: CDR1 MDHEN, CDR2 SYDVKM.

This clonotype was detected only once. The CDR3 region has the DNA TGTGCCAGCACCGGACAGGGAAACTATGGCTACACCTTC. This sequence encodes CASTGQGNYGYTF. The chain has TRBV6-5 and TRBJ1-2; 8 bases match TRBD1. The germline CDR1 and CDR2 sequences are MNHEY and SVGAGI. The CDR3 consists of 13 residues. The junction had 3 bases not matched to a gene; V was cut back by 7 bases and J by 2 bases.

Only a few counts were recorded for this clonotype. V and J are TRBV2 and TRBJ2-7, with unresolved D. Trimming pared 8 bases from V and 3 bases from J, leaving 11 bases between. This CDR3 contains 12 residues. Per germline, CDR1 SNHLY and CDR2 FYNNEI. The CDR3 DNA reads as TGTGCCAGCTCCGAGGCCATCTACGAGCAGTACTTC. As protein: CASSEAIYEQYF.

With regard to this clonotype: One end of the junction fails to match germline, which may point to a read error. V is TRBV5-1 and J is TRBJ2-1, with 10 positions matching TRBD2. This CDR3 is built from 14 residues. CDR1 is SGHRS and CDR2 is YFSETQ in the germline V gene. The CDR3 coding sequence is TGCGCCAGCAGCCCAGCGGGAGGGTACAGTGAGCAGTTCTTC. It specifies CASSPAGGYSEQFF.

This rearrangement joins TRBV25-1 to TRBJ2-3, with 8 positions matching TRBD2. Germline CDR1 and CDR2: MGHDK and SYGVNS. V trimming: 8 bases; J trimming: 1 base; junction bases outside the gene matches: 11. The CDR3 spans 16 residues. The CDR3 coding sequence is TGTGCCAGCGGGCCTACCTCGACTAGCGGCACAGATACGCAGTATTTT. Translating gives CASGPTSTSGTDTQYF.

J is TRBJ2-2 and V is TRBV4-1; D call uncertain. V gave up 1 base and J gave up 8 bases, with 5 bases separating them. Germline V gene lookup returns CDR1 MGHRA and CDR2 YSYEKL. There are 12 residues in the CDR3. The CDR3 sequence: CASSQVAGELFF. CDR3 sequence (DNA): TGCGCCAGCAGCCAAGTTGCTGGGGAGCTGTTTTTT.

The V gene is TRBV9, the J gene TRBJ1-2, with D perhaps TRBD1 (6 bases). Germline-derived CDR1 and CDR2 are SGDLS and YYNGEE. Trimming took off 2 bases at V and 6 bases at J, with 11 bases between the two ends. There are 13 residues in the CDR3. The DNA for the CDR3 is TGTGCCAGCAGCGTGGGACAAGGGGATGGCTACACCTTC. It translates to CASSVGQGDGYTF. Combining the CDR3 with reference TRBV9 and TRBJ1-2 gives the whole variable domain DSGVTQTPKHLITATGQRVTLRCSPRSGDLSVYWYQQSLDQGLQFLIQYYNGEERAKGNILERFSAQQFPDLHSELNLSSLELGDSALYFCASSVGQGDGYTFGSGTRLTVV.

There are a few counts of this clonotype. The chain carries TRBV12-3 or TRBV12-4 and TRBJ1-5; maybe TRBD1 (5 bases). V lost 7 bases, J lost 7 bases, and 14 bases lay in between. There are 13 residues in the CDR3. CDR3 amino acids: CASTEQELQPQHF. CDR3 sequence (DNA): TGTGCCAGCACTGAACAGGAGTTACAGCCCCAGCATTTT.

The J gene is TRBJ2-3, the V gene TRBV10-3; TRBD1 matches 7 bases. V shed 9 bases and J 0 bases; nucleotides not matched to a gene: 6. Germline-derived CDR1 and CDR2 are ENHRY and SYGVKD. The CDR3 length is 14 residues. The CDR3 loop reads CAIGGGPSTDTQYF. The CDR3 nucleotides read TGTGCCATAGGGGGCGGACCTAGCACAGATACGCAGTATTTT.

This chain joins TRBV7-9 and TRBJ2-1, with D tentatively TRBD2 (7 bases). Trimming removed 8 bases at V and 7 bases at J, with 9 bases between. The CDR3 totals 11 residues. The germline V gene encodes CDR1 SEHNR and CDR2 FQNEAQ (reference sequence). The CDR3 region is CASGRGNEQFF. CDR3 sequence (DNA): TGTGCCAGCGGGAGGGGGAATGAGCAGTTCTTC.

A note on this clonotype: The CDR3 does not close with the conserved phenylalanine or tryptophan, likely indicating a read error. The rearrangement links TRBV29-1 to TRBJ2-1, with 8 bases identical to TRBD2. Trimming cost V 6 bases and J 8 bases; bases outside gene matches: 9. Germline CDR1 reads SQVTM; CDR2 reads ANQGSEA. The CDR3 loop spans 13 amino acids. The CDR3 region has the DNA TGCAGCGTAAAGCGGGAGCACTCCCATGAGCAGTTCTGC. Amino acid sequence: CSVKREHSHEQFC.

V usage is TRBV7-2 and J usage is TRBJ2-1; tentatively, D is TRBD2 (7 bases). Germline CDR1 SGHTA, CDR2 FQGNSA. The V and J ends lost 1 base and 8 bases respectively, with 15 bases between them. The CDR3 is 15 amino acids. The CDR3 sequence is CASSLDGGQGYEQFF. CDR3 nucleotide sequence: TGTGCCAGCAGCTTAGACGGGGGGCAAGGCTATGAGCAGTTCTTC. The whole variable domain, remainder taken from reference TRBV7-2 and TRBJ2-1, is GAGVSQSPSNKVTEKGKDVELRCDPISGHTALYWYRQSLGQGLEFLIYFQGNSAPDKSGLPSDRFSAERTGGSVSTLTIQRTQQEDSAVYLCASSLDGGQGYEQFFGPGTRLTVL.

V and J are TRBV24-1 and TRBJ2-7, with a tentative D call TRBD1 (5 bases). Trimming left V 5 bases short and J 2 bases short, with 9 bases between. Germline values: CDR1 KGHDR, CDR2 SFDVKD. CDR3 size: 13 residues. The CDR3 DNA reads TGTGCCACCAGTGCAGGGCCTACCTACGAGCAGTACTTC. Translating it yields CATSAGPTYEQYF.